This T cell receptor (beta chain) appears in the sequencing data of a study of blood T cell repertoires in COVID-19. In the study overall: The origin of the acute and convalescent COVID-19 samples was the United States, Italy and Spain. The analysed material was cDNA or gDNA that came from T cells, B-cell-depleted T cells, or PBMCs.

Study processing details: From reference gene primer amplification, estimates of nucleated cell counts were derived. Sequencing used immunoSEQ multiplex PCR; TCRdb keeps in-frame clones, though not all of them. V and J calls and clone size are those listed in that table; D and trimming were worked out from the DNA. Of 110,000 to 150,000 clones in the sample, over 75% were seen once. The CDR3 runs to 15 residues. CDR1 is SGHRS, CDR2 YFSETQ, per germline. V lost 4 bases, J lost 8 bases, and 19 bases lay in between. The chain uses TRBV5-1 and TRBJ2-1; a possible D gene is TRBD2 (7 bases). Material: peripheral blood. The sequence came from a human donor in a cohort sampled during active COVID-19. The CDR3 DNA follows: TGCGCCAGCAGCCCCGAGGGGGGGTCATGGGATGAGCAGTTCTTC. As protein: CASSPEGGSWDEQFF.